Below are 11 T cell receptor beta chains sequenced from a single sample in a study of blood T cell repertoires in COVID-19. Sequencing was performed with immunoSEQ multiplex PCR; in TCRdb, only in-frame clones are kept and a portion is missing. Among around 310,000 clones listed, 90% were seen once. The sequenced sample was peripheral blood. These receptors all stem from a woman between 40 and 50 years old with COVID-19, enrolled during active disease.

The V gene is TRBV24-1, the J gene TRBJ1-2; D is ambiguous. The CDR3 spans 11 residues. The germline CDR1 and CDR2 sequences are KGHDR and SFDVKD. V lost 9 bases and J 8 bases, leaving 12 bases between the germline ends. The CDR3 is CATASHRGYTF. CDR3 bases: TGTGCCACCGCGAGTCACAGAGGCTACACCTTC.

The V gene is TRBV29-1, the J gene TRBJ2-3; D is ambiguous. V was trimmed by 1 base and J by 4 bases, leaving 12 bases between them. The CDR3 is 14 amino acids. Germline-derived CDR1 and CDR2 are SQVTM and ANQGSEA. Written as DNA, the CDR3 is TGCAGCGTTGAAGGTAGCATTCCTCCAGATACGCAGTATTTT. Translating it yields CSVEGSIPPDTQYF.

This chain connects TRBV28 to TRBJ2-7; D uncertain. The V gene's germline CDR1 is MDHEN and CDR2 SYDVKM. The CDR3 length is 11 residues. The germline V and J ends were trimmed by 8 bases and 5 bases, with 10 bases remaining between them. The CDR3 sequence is CASAMADEQYF. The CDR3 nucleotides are TGTGCCAGCGCCATGGCGGACGAGCAGTACTTC.

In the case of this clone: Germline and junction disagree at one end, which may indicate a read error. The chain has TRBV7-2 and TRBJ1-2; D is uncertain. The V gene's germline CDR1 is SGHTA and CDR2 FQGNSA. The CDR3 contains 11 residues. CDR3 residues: CASSSGLSDAF. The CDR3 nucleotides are TGTGCCAGCAGCTCTGGACTTTCGGACGCCTTC. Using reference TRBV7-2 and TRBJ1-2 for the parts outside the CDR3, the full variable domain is GAGVSQSPSNKVTEKGKDVELRCDPISGHTALYWYRQSLGQGLEFLIYFQGNSAPDKSGLPSDRFSAERTGGSVSTLTIQRTQQEDSAVYLCASSSGLSDAFGSGTRLTVV.

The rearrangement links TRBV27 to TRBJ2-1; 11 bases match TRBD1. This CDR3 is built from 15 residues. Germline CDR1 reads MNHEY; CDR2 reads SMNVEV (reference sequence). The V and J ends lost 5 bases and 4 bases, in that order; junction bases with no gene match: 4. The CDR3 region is CASSPGTGGYNEQFF. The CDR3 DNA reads TGTGCCAGCAGTCCGGGGACAGGGGGATACAATGAGCAGTTCTTC.

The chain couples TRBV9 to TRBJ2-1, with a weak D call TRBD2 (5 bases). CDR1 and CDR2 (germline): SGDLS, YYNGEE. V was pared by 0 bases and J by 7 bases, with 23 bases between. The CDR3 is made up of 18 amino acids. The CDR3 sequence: CASSVDPSRAGPGNEQFF. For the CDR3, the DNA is TGTGCCAGCAGCGTAGATCCCTCAAGGGCGGGTCCCGGTAATGAGCAGTTCTTC.

CDR3 sequence: CASSPRAGVDTEAFF. The CDR3 DNA follows: TGTGCCAGCTCACCAAGGGCAGGGGTGGACACTGAAGCTTTCTTT. This chain uses TRBV18 with TRBJ1-1, with D possibly matching TRBD1 (6 bases). V was cut by 2 bases and J by 3 bases, with 13 bases left in between. Germline CDR1 reads KGHSH; CDR2 reads LQKENI. This CDR3 comprises 15 residues.

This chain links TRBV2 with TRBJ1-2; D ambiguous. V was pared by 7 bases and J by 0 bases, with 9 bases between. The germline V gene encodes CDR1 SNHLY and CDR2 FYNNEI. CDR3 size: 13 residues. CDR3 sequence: CASIRATNYGYTF. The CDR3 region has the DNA TGTGCCAGCATTCGTGCTACTAACTATGGCTACACCTTC.

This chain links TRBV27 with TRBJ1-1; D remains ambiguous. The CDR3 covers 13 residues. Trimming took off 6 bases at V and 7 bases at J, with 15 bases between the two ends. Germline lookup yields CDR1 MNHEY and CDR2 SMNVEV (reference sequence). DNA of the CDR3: TGTGCCAGCAGCCGTACACGGGGTGATGAAGCTTTCTTT. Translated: CASSRTRGDEAFF.

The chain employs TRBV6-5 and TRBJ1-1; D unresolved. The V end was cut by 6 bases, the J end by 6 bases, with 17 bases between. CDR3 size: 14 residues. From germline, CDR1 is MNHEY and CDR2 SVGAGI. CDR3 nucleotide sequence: TGTGCCAGCAGCACCCTCCGGATGGGCGCTGAAGCTTTCTTT. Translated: CASSTLRMGAEAFF.

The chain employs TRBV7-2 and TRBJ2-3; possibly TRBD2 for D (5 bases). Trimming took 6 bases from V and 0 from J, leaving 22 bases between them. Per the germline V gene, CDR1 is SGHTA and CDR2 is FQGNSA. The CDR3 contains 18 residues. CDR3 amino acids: CASSSISRGPRSTDTQYF. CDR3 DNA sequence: TGTGCCAGCAGTTCAATATCCCGGGGTCCTCGGAGCACAGATACGCAGTATTTT.